This TCR beta chain was sequenced during a study of blood T cell repertoires in COVID-19. V lost 6 bases and J lost 1, with 16 bases in between. The germline V gene encodes CDR1 LNHDA and CDR2 SQIVND (reference sequence). This CDR3 comprises 16 residues. Authors' processing steps: Estimation of nucleated cell counts relied on the amplification of reference gene primers. Profiling relied on immunoSEQ multiplex PCR, and the TCRdb table lists in-frame clones only, not all of them. V, J and clone size are taken as reported in that table, and D and trimming were inferred from the DNA itself. Of more than 110,000 clones in the sample, 65% to 85% were seen once.

The sequence derives from an older woman with acute or convalescent COVID-19. The chain joins TRBV19 to TRBJ2-1; tentatively, D is TRBD2 (7 bases). The sample was peripheral blood. This CDR3 is CASSGRTASSYNEQFF. The DNA of the CDR3 is TGTGCCAGTAGCGGGAGGACAGCCTCTTCCTACAATGAGCAGTTCTTC.